The 2 T cell receptor beta chains reported below all come from one sample, sequenced in a study of T cell repertoires in cytomegalovirus infection. No antigen has been assigned to these receptors. TCRdb processed the reads anew with MiXCR; each CDR3 protein has one entry. The data contain about half a million distinct CDR3 sequences, about 42% of them singletons. The material was cultured PBMCs, obtained from culture after CMV antigen stimulation. These receptors all stem from a human donor in good health (CMV status not recorded). Some clones in this sample may be carry-over from other donors' samples.

V usage is TRBV6-1 and J usage is TRBJ2-4; maybe TRBD1 (5 bases). Trimming cost V 1 base and J 1 base, with 11 bases left between them. CDR1 and CDR2 (germline): MNHNS, SASEGT. This CDR3 comprises 16 residues. The CDR3 here is CASSEGGFMAKNIQYF. In nucleotides, the CDR3 is TGTGCCAGCAGTGAAGGGGGCTTTATGGCCAAAAACATTCAGTACTTC.

CDR3 nucleotides: TGTGCTAGTGGTTTGGGGGGACAGGGGGCGAGGGAGACCCAGTACTTC. Its protein is CASGLGGQGARETQYF. The rearrangement uses TRBV12-5 and TRBJ2-5; 12 bases agree with TRBD1. The junction had 5 bases not matched to a gene; V was cut back by 1 base and J by 5 bases. Germline V gene data show CDR1 as LGHNT and CDR2 as FRNRAP. The CDR3 is made up of 16 amino acids.